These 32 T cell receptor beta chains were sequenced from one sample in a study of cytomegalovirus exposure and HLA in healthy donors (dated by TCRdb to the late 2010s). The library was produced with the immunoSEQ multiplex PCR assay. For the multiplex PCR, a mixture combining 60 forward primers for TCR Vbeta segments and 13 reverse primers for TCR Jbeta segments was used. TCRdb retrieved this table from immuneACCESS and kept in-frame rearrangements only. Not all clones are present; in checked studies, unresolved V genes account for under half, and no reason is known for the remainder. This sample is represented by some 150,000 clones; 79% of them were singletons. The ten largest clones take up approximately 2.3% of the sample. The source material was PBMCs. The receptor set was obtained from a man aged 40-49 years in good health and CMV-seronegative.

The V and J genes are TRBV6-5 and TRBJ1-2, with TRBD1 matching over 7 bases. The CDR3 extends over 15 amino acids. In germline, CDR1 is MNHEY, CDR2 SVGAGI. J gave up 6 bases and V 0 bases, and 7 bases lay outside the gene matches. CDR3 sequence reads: CASSYSINRGNGYTF. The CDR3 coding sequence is TGTGCCAGCAGTTACTCGATAAACAGGGGAAATGGCTACACCTTC.

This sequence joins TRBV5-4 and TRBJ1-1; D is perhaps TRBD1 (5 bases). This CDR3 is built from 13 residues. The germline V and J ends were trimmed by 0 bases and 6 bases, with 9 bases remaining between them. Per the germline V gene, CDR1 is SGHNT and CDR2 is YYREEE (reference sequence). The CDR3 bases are TGTGCCAGCAGCTTGGGGGGCGGCCCTGAAGCTTTCTTT. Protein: CASSLGGGPEAFF.

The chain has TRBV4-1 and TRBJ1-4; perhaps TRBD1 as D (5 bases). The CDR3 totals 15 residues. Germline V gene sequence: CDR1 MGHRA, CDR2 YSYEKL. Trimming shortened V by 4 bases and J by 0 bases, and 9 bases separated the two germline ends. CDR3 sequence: CASSRGHSTNEKLFF. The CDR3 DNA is TGCGCCAGCAGCCGAGGACATTCAACTAATGAAAAACTGTTTTTT.

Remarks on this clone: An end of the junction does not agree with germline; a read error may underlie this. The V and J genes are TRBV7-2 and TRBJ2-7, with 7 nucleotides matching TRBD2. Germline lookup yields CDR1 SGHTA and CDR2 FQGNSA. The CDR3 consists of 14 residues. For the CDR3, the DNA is TGTGCCAGCAGATTAGCGGGCACCGGAGGGGAGCAGTACTTC. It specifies CASRLAGTGGEQYF.

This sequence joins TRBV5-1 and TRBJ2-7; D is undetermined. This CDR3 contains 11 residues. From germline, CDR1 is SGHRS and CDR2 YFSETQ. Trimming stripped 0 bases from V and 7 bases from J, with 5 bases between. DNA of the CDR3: TGCGCCAGCAGCTTGGGGCTTGAGCAGTACTTC. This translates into CASSLGLEQYF.

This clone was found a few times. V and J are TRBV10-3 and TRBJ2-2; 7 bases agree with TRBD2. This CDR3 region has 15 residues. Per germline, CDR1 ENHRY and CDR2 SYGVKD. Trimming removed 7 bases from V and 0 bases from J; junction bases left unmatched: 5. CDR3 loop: CAIKPSGANTGELFF. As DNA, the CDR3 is TGTGCCATCAAGCCTAGCGGTGCGAACACCGGGGAGCTGTTTTTT.

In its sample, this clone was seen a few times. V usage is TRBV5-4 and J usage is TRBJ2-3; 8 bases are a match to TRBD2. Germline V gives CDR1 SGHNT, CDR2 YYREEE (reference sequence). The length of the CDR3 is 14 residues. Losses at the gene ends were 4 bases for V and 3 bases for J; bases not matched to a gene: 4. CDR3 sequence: CASSISGTTDTQYF. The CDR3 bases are TGTGCCAGCAGCATTAGCGGGACGACAGATACGCAGTATTTT. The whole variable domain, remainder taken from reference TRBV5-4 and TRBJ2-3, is ETGVTQSPTHLIKTRGQQVTLRCSSQSGHNTVSWYQQALGQGPQFIFQYYREEENGRGNFPPRFSGLQFPNYSSELNVNALELDDSALYLCASSISGTTDTQYFGPGTRLTVL.

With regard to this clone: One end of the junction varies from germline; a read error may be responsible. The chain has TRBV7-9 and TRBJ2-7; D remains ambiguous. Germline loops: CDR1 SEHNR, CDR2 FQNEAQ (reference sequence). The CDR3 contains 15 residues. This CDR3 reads CSSSVETSYSSEQYF. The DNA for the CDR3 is TGTTCCAGCAGCGTAGAGACATCTTATTCGTCCGAGCAGTACTTC.

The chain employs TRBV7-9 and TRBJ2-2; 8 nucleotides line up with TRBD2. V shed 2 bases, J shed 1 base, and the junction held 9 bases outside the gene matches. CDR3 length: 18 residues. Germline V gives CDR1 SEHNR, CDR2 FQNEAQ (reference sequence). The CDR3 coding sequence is TGTGCCAGCAGCTTACCCCCCCGGCTAGCGGGGAACACCGGGGAGCTGTTTTTT. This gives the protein CASSLPPRLAGNTGELFF.

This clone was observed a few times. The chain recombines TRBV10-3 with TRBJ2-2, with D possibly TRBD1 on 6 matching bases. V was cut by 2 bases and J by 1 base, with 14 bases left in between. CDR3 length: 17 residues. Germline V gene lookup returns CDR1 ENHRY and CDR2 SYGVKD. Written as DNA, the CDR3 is TGTGCCATCAGTGAGGTGGGACACAGGGTGAACACCGGGGAGCTGTTTTTT. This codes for CAISEVGHRVNTGELFF.

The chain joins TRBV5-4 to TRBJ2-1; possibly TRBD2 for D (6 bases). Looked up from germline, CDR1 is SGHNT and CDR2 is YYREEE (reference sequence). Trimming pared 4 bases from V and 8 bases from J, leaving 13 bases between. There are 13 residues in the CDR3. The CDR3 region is CASSTTSSYEQFF. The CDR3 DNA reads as TGTGCCAGCAGCACGACTAGTTCCTATGAGCAGTTCTTC.

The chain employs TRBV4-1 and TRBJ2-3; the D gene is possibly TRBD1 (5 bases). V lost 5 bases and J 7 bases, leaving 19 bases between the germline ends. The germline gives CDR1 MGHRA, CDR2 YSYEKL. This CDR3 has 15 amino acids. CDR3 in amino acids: CASSSDGLGANTQYF. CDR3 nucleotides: TGCGCCAGCAGCTCAGATGGCTTAGGGGCAAATACGCAGTATTTT.

CDR3 protein: CASSLRVSGNTIYF. The CDR3 DNA sequence: TGTGCCAGCAGTTTGCGGGTCTCTGGAAACACCATATATTTT. This chain uses TRBV28 with TRBJ1-3; no clear D. Looked up from germline, CDR1 is MDHEN and CDR2 is SYDVKM. Trimming took off 3 bases at V and 0 bases at J, with 6 bases between the two ends. This CDR3 is 14 amino acids long.

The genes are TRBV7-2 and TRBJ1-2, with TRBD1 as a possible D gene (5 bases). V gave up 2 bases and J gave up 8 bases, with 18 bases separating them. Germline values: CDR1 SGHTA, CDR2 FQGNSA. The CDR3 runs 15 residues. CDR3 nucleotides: TGTGCCAGCAGCTTAAATTGGCAGGGAACGCAAGGCTACACCTTC. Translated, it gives CASSLNWQGTQGYTF. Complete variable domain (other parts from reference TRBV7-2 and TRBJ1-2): GAGVSQSPSNKVTEKGKDVELRCDPISGHTALYWYRQSLGQGLEFLIYFQGNSAPDKSGLPSDRFSAERTGGSVSTLTIQRTQQEDSAVYLCASSLNWQGTQGYTFGSGTRLTVV.

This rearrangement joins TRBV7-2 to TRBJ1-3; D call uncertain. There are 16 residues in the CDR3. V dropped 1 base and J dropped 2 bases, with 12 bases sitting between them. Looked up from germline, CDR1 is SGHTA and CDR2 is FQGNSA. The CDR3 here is CASSLGPKRAGNTIYF. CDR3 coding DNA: TGTGCCAGCAGCTTAGGCCCAAAGCGGGCTGGAAACACCATATATTTT.

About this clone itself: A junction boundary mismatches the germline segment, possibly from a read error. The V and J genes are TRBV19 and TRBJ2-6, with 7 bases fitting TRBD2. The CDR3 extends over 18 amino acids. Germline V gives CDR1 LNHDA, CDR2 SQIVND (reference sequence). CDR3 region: CASSRGELVTSGANGLTF. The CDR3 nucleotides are TGTGCCAGTAGTCGGGGGGAACTGGTAACCTCTGGGGCCAACGGCCTGACTTTC.

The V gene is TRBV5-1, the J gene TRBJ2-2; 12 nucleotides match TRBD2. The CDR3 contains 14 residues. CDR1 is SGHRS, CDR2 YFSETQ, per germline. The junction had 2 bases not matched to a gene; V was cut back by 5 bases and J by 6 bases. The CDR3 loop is CASRLAGGSGELFF. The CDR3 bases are TGCGCCAGCAGACTAGCGGGAGGTTCCGGGGAGCTGTTTTTT.

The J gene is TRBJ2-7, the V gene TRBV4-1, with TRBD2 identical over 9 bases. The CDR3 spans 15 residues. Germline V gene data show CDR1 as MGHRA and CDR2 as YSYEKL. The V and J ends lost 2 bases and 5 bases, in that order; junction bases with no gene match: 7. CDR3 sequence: CASSQQRASGNEQYF. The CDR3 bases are TGCGCCAGCAGCCAACAGCGGGCTAGCGGGAACGAGCAGTACTTC.

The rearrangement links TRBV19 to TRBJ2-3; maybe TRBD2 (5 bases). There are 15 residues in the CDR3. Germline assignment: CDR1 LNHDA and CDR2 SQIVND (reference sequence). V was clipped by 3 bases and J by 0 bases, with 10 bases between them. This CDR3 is CASSISSFSTDTQYF. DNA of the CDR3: TGTGCCAGTAGTATTTCTAGCTTTAGCACAGATACGCAGTATTTT.

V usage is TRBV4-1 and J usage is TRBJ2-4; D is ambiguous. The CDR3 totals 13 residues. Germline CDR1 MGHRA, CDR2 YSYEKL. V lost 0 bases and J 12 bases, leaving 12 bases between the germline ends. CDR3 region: CASSQESQYSQYF. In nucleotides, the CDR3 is TGCGCCAGCAGCCAAGAATCCCAGTACAGTCAGTACTTC.

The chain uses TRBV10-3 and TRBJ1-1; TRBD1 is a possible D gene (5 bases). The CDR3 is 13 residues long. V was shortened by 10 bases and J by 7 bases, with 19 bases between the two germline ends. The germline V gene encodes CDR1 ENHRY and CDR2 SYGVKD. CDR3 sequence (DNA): TGTGCCACCATACGGGCAGGGCCTAATGAAGCTTTCTTT. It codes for CATIRAGPNEAFF.

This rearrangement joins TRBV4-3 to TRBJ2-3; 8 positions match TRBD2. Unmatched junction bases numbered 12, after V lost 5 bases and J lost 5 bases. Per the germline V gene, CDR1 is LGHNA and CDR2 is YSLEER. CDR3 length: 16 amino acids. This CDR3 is CASSASRGGRGDTQYF. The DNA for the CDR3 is TGCGCCAGCAGCGCAAGTCGGGGGGGCCGAGGAGATACGCAGTATTTT.

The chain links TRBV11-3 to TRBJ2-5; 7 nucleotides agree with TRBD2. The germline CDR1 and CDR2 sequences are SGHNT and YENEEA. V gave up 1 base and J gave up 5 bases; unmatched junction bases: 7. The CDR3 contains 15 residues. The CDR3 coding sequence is TGTGCCAGCAGCTTAGTGCGGGGGAATCGGGAGACCCAGTACTTC. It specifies CASSLVRGNRETQYF.

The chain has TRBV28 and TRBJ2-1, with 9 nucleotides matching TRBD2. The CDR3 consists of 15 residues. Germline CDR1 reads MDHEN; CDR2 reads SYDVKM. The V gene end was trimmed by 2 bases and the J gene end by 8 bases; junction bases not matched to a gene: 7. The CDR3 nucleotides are TGTGCCAGCAGTTTACTCGCGGGAGGGCGCCATGAGCAGTTCTTC. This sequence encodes CASSLLAGGRHEQFF.

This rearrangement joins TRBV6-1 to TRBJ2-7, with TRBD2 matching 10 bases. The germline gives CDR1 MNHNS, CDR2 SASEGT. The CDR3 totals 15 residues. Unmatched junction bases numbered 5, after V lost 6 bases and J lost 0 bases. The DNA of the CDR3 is TGTGCCAGCAGGGAGACTAGCGGGTACTCCTACGAGCAGTACTTC. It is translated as CASRETSGYSYEQYF.

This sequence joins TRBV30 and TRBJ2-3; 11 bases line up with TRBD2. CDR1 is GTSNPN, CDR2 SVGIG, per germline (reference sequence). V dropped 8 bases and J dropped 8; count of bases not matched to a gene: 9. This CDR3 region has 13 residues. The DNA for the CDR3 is TGTGCCGGGGACTTAGCGGGGGGGGCTACGCAGTATTTT. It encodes CAGDLAGGATQYF.

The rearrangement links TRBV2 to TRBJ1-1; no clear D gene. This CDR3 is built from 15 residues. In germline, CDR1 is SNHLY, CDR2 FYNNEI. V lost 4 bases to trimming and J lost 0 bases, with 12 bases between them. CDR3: CASSGPASLNTEAFF. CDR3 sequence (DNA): TGTGCCAGCAGTGGCCCTGCGAGTTTGAACACTGAAGCTTTCTTT.

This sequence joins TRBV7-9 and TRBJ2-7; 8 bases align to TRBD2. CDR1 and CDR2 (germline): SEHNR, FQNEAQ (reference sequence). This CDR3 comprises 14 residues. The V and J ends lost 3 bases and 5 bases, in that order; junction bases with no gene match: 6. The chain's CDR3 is CASSLGSGIDEQYF. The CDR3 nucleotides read TGTGCCAGCAGCTTGGGTAGCGGGATAGACGAGCAGTACTTC. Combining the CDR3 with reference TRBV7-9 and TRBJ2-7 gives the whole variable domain DTGVSQNPRHKITKRGQNVTFRCDPISEHNRLYWYRQTLGQGPEFLTYFQNEAQLEKSRLLSDRFSAERPKGSFSTLEIQRTEQGDSAMYLCASSLGSGIDEQYFGPGTRLTVT.

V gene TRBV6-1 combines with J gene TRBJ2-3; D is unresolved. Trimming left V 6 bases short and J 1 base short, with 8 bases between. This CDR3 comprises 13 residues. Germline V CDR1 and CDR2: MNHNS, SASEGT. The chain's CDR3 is CASSLSGTDTQYF. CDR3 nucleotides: TGTGCCAGCAGCCTCTCGGGCACAGATACGCAGTATTTT.

CDR3 residues: CAISESTASGSLYEQYF. CDR3 DNA sequence: TGTGCCATCAGTGAGTCGACGGCTAGCGGGAGTCTCTACGAGCAGTACTTC. The chain links TRBV10-3 to TRBJ2-7; 10 positions agree with TRBD2. CDR1 is ENHRY and CDR2 is SYGVKD in the germline V gene. V shed 0 bases, J shed 3 bases, and the junction held 8 bases outside the gene matches. This CDR3 is built from 17 residues.

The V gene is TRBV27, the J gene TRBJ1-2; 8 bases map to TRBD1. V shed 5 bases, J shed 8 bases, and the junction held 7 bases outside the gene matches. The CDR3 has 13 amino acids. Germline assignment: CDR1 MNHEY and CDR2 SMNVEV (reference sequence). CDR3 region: CASSRGQGGGYTF. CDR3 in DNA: TGTGCCAGCAGTCGAGGACAGGGCGGAGGCTACACCTTC.

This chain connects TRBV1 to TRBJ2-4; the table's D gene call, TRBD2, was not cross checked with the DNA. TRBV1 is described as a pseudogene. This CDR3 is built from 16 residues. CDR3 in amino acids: CTSSRLQTTSQNIQYF. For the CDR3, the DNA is TGCACCAGCAGCCGTCTACAAACAACTAGCCAAAACATTCAGTACTTC.